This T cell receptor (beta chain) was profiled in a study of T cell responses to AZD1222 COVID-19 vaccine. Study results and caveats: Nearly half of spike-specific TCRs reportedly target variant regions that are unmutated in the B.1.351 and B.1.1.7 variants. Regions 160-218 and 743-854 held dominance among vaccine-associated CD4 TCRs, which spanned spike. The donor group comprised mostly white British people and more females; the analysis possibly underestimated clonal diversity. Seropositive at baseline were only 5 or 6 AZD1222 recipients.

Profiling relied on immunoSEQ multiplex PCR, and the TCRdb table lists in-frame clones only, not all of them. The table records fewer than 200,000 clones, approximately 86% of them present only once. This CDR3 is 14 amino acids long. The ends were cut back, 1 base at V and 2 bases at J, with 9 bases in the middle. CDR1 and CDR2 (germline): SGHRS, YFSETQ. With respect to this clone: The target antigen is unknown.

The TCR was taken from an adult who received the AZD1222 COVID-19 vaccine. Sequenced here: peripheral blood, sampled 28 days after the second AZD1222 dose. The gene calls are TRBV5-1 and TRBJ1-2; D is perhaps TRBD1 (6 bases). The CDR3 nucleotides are TGCGCCAGCAGCTTGACACAGGGCAACTATGGCTACACCTTC. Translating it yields CASSLTQGNYGYTF. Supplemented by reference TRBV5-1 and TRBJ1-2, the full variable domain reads KAGVTQTPRYLIKTRGQQVTLSCSPISGHRSVSWYQQTPGQGLQFLFEYFSETQRNKGNFPGRFSGRQFSNSRSEMNVSTLELGDSALYLCASSLTQGNYGYTFGSGTRLTVV.